This TCR beta chain was sequenced in a study of T cell responses to AZD1222 COVID-19 vaccine. General study results and limits: Spike-specific TCR depth and breadth grew after two AZD1222 doses. Baseline seropositives among AZD1222 recipients totaled only six or seven.

Worth noting for this clone: What it recognizes is unknown.

The CDR3 sequence is 15 residues long. Method: immunoSEQ multiplex PCR; TCRdb's copy keeps in-frame clones and lacks some. The table lists 100,000 to 120,000 clones, approximately 90% of them singletons, with 15% in the top ten. The sequence derives from an adult who received the AZD1222 COVID-19 vaccine. The chain carries TRBV21-1 and TRBJ2-7; TRBD2 is the table's D call, not checked against the DNA. TRBV21-1 is a documented pseudogene. The input for sequencing was peripheral blood, taken 28 days after the second AZD1222 dose. The CDR3 sequence is CASIGTRVLPSEQYF. In nucleotides, the CDR3 is TGTGCCAGCATCGGGACTAGAGTGTTGCCCTCCGAGCAGTACTTC.